This T cell receptor (beta chain) is from a study of blood T cell repertoires in COVID-19. Sequencing used immunoSEQ multiplex PCR; TCRdb keeps in-frame clones, though not all of them. The sample has approximately 59,000 clones, roughly 90% seen once. The CDR3 length is 13 residues. V was cut by 0 bases and J by 6 bases, with 6 bases left in between. The germline V gene encodes CDR1 SGHNT and CDR2 YYREEE (reference sequence). The chain carries TRBV5-4 and TRBJ2-2; D call uncertain. Sequencing input: peripheral blood. This receptor was obtained from a human donor in a cohort sampled during active COVID-19. This chain's CDR3 is CASSLGGPGELFF. In DNA form, the CDR3 reads TGTGCCAGCAGCTTGGGTGGGCCCGGGGAGCTGTTTTTT.